Listed here are 28 T cell receptor beta chains from one sample, sequenced in a study of OX40 agonist ivuxolimab in advanced cancers. Receptor libraries were prepared by the immunoSEQ multiplex PCR assay. The table comes from immuneACCESS by way of TCRdb, which keeps in-frame sequences with V and J called. Part of the clones is missing from these tables; in studies checked, under half for an unresolved V gene and the rest for unknown reasons. A total of over 75,000 clones appear in this sample, roughly nine tenths of them only once. Approximately 1.2% of the sample comes from the top ten. The sequences come from CD4+ or CD8+ T cells sorted from blood, collected in a trial of the OX40 agonist ivuxolimab. The origin of the receptors is an adult with an advanced solid tumor such as melanoma, head and neck, liver or kidney cancer.

The gene calls are TRBV11-1 and TRBJ2-3; D call uncertain. This CDR3 has 12 amino acids. V lost 1 base to trimming and J lost 4 bases, with 3 bases between them. Germline lookup yields CDR1 SGHAT and CDR2 FQDESV (reference sequence). The CDR3 sequence is CASSLVPDTQYF. The DNA for the CDR3 is TGTGCCAGCAGCTTAGTCCCAGATACGCAGTATTTT.

The V and J genes are TRBV28 and TRBJ2-1, with 9 bases matching TRBD2. Trimming took 6 bases from V and 0 from J; bases not matched to a gene: 12. The CDR3 spans 18 residues. Germline CDR1 is MDHEN and CDR2 is SYDVKM. CDR3 in amino acids: CASSGRTFSGSSYNEQFF. The CDR3, as DNA: TGTGCCAGCAGCGGACGGACATTTAGCGGGAGCTCCTACAATGAGCAGTTCTTC.

The chain joins TRBV19 to TRBJ2-5; 12 bases match TRBD1. This CDR3 has 15 residues. The germline gives CDR1 LNHDA, CDR2 SQIVND (reference sequence). The junction had 5 bases not matched to a gene; V was cut back by 5 bases and J by 4 bases. CDR3 in amino acids: CASSAGTGGRETQYF. CDR3 DNA sequence: TGTGCCAGTAGTGCCGGGACAGGGGGCCGAGAGACCCAGTACTTC.

In DNA, the CDR3 is TGTGCCAGTAGGATCGGGCTAGCGGGAGGAAAGCAGTTCTTC. As protein: CASRIGLAGGKQFF. The chain uses TRBV19 and TRBJ2-1, with 11 bases lining up with TRBD2. The CDR3 has 14 residues. The germline CDR1 and CDR2 sequences are LNHDA and SQIVND (reference sequence). V trimming: 6 bases; J trimming: 11 bases; junction bases outside the gene matches: 9.

J is TRBJ1-5 and V is TRBV10-3, with D perhaps matching TRBD1 (6 bases). The CDR3 runs to 13 residues. V lost 8 bases to trimming and J lost 8 bases, with 16 bases between them. Per germline, CDR1 ENHRY and CDR2 SYGVKD. The CDR3 nucleotides are TGTGCCATCTCGTCCCCGGAGGGGGAGCCCCAGCATTTT. It encodes CAISSPEGEPQHF.

The CDR3 region has the DNA TGTGCCAGCACAAGGGGGGACTATCGAACTCTAGGGCCCGAGCAGTACTTC. It yields the protein CASTRGDYRTLGPEQYF. The chain links TRBV7-9 to TRBJ2-7, with D possibly matching TRBD2 (7 bases). The CDR3 runs to 17 residues. The V gene lost 7 bases and the J gene lost 6 bases, with 28 bases spanning the gap. Germline CDR1 SEHNR, CDR2 FQNEAQ (reference sequence).

Written as DNA, the CDR3 is TGTGCCAGCAGTCCTCCCGAAGGTGAGCAGTTCTTC. It yields the protein CASSPPEGEQFF. V gene TRBV6-1 combines with J gene TRBJ2-1; D is uncertain. Trimming took 5 bases from V and 9 from J, leaving 11 bases between them. There are 12 residues in the CDR3. CDR1 and CDR2 from the germline V gene are MNHNS and SASEGT.

The chain recombines TRBV29-1 with TRBJ2-6, with D perhaps TRBD1 or TRBD2 (5 bases each). Germline CDR1 is SQVTM and CDR2 is ANQGSEA. The V end lost 6 bases, the J end lost 0 bases, and 12 bases lay between the germline ends. This CDR3 spans 15 amino acids. The CDR3 DNA sequence: TGCAGCGTGGGTTCCGGGACCTCTGGGGCCAACGTCCTGACTTTC. It yields the protein CSVGSGTSGANVLTF.

This chain joins TRBV10-3 and TRBJ1-6; the D is unclear. Germline V gives CDR1 ENHRY, CDR2 SYGVKD. The V end was cut by 6 bases, the J end by 10 bases, with 16 bases between. The length of the CDR3 is 14 residues. In DNA form, the CDR3 reads TGTGCCATCAGGGAGACACGCACTGAGTCACCCCTCCACTTT. Protein: CAIRETRTESPLHF.

The rearrangement uses TRBV7-2 and TRBJ2-7; D is ambiguous. V was cut by 0 bases and J by 0 bases, with 12 bases left in between. In germline, CDR1 is SGHTA, CDR2 FQGNSA. The CDR3 is made up of 16 amino acids. The CDR3 sequence: CASSLAGSTPSYEQYF. The DNA for the CDR3 is TGTGCCAGCAGCTTAGCGGGCTCCACCCCCTCCTACGAGCAGTACTTC.

The V gene is TRBV4-1, the J gene TRBJ2-5, with D tentatively TRBD1 (5 bases). Between the trimmed V and J ends, which lost 5 bases and 5 bases, there was a span of 21 bases. This CDR3 contains 16 residues. CDR1 is MGHRA, CDR2 YSYEKL, per germline. The CDR3 spells CASSFRPQGNVETQYF. The CDR3 DNA is TGCGCCAGCAGCTTTCGCCCGCAGGGAAATGTCGAGACCCAGTACTTC.

This clone was seen more than once but under ten times. The chain couples TRBV30 to TRBJ1-5; 8 nucleotides line up with TRBD1. The germline gives CDR1 GTSNPN, CDR2 SVGIG (reference sequence). Unmatched junction bases numbered 6, after V lost 2 bases and J lost 6 bases. The CDR3 contains 14 residues. Written as DNA, the CDR3 is TGTGCCTGGAGTATCGACAGGGGCGGTCAGCCCCAGCATTTT. Its translation is CAWSIDRGGQPQHF.

This chain connects TRBV2 to TRBJ1-3; D is unresolved. The CDR3 covers 12 residues. Germline lookup yields CDR1 SNHLY and CDR2 FYNNEI. V was cut by 7 bases and J by 4 bases, with 8 bases left in between. The CDR3 DNA sequence: TGTGCCAGCATTCCTGAGGGAAACACCATATATTTT. This codes for CASIPEGNTIYF.

V and J are TRBV7-2 and TRBJ2-3, with no clear D. CDR3 length: 14 residues. The V and J ends lost 2 bases and 2 bases respectively, with 8 bases between them. Germline values: CDR1 SGHTA, CDR2 FQGNSA. The CDR3 DNA follows: TGTGCCAGCAGCTTAAATCCTGTCACAGATACGCAGTATTTT. Its translation: CASSLNPVTDTQYF.

The genes are TRBV5-6 and TRBJ2-7; D remains unclear. This CDR3 spans 11 amino acids. V lost 1 base and J 4 bases, leaving 3 bases between the germline ends. Looked up from germline, CDR1 is SGHDT and CDR2 is YYEEEE. CDR3 DNA: TGTGCCAGCAGCTTGAGGTACGAGCAGTACTTC. Its translation is CASSLRYEQYF.

J is TRBJ2-1 and V is TRBV7-8; D unresolved. V was pared by 2 bases and J by 7 bases, with 12 bases between. This CDR3 has 14 residues. Germline V gives CDR1 SGHVS, CDR2 FQNEAQ. The CDR3 region is CASSLIRLRNEQFF. The CDR3 DNA reads as TGTGCCAGCAGCTTAATCCGGTTGAGGAATGAGCAGTTCTTC.

This chain connects TRBV18 to TRBJ2-7; D is perhaps TRBD2 (6 bases). The CDR3 totals 16 residues. Between the trimmed V and J ends, which lost 6 bases and 5 bases, there was a span of 23 bases. Germline V CDR1 and CDR2: KGHSH, LQKENI. CDR3 residues: CASSYYAPGVGDEQYF. In DNA form, the CDR3 reads TGTGCCAGCTCGTACTACGCTCCGGGGGTAGGAGACGAGCAGTACTTC.

The table lists this clone with a count of one. The chain employs TRBV2 and TRBJ1-2; D might be TRBD1 (5 bases). V was pared by 2 bases and J by 4 bases, with 11 bases between. Germline CDR1 SNHLY, CDR2 FYNNEI. The CDR3 spans 14 residues. For the CDR3, the DNA is TGTGCCAGCAGTGAACCCACAGGAAGCTATGGCTACACCTTC. Protein sequence: CASSEPTGSYGYTF.

V is TRBV2 and J is TRBJ2-7, with D tentatively TRBD1 (6 bases). The CDR3 is 13 residues long. Per germline, CDR1 SNHLY and CDR2 FYNNEI. The ends were cut back, 8 bases at V and 0 bases at J, with 11 bases in the middle. The CDR3 nucleotides are TGTGCCAGCGGTACAGGGAGCTCCTACGAGCAGTACTTC. Translation gives CASGTGSSYEQYF.

This clone has a single count. The V call is TRBV18, the J call TRBJ1-2; possible D gene TRBD1, 6 bases. V dropped 2 bases and J dropped 6 bases, with 16 bases sitting between them. CDR1 and CDR2 from the germline V gene are KGHSH and LQKENI. The CDR3 consists of 15 residues. The CDR3 sequence is CASSPMGGPMDGYTF. The CDR3 nucleotides are TGTGCCAGCTCACCAATGGGGGGGCCGATGGATGGCTACACCTTC.

This chain uses TRBV11-3 with TRBJ2-5; either TRBD1 or TRBD2 may supply D (5 bases each). This CDR3 comprises 15 residues. V was cut by 1 base and J by 5 bases, with 14 bases left in between. Per the germline V gene, CDR1 is SGHNT and CDR2 is YENEEA. The CDR3 DNA follows: TGTGCCAGCAGCTTAGGACCGGGGCCGGGGGAGACCCAGTACTTC. Protein sequence: CASSLGPGPGETQYF.

The rearrangement uses TRBV7-2 and TRBJ2-1; 10 bases fit TRBD2. Looked up from germline, CDR1 is SGHTA and CDR2 is FQGNSA. This CDR3 spans 14 amino acids. The ends lost 5 bases at V and 9 bases at J; junction bases unmatched: 7. CDR3: CASSQGLATGEQFF. DNA for the CDR3: TGTGCCAGCAGCCAGGGACTAGCGACGGGTGAGCAGTTCTTC.

The gene calls are TRBV7-2 and TRBJ2-7; TRBD2 agrees at 7 bases. The trim removed 3 bases at V and 1 base at J, leaving 6 bases unmatched. The germline CDR1 and CDR2 sequences are SGHTA and FQGNSA. The length of the CDR3 is 15 residues. CDR3 in amino acids: CASSLVAGESYEQYF. The DNA of the CDR3 is TGTGCCAGCAGCTTGGTTGCGGGAGAGTCCTACGAGCAGTACTTC.

The chain employs TRBV19 and TRBJ1-5, with D perhaps matching TRBD1 (5 bases). Trimming removed 0 bases from V and 5 bases from J, with 11 bases in between. The germline CDR1 and CDR2 sequences are LNHDA and SQIVND (reference sequence). This CDR3 spans 15 amino acids. The CDR3 is CASSIDGGAHQPQHF. CDR3 nucleotides: TGTGCCAGTAGTATAGATGGTGGGGCTCATCAGCCCCAGCATTTT.

This clone came up once. This chain joins TRBV19 and TRBJ2-3; 10 positions match TRBD1. CDR1 LNHDA and CDR2 SQIVND come from the germline V gene (reference sequence). The V and J ends lost 5 bases and 4 bases, in that order; junction bases with no gene match: 9. This CDR3 has 16 residues. CDR3 sequence reads: CASSVPGQGNSDTQYF. The CDR3 region has the DNA TGTGCCAGTAGTGTACCGGGACAGGGGAACTCAGATACGCAGTATTTT.

This clone appeared a single time. This chain links TRBV7-2 with TRBJ2-2; 8 bases are a match to TRBD2. Germline-derived CDR1 and CDR2 are SGHTA and FQGNSA. V was pared by 1 base and J by 5 bases, with 3 bases of the junction left unmatched. This CDR3 spans 15 amino acids. In DNA, the CDR3 is TGTGCCAGCAGCTTAGAGGGACTAGGAACCGGGGAGCTGTTTTTT. This sequence encodes CASSLEGLGTGELFF.

The chain is built from TRBV2 and TRBJ1-3, with TRBD1 as a possible D gene (6 bases). V was shortened by 6 bases and J by 2 bases, with 8 bases between the two germline ends. This CDR3 is 13 amino acids long. CDR1 SNHLY and CDR2 FYNNEI come from the germline V gene. CDR3 loop: CASRPGAGNTIYF. The CDR3, as DNA: TGTGCCAGCAGGCCAGGGGCTGGAAACACCATATATTTT.

This clone was recorded only once. V usage is TRBV19 and J usage is TRBJ2-2; 15 bases match TRBD2. J lost 5 bases, V lost 4 bases, and 2 bases had no gene match. CDR3 length equals 16 residues. Germline V gene data show CDR1 as LNHDA and CDR2 as SQIVND (reference sequence). CDR3 sequence: CASSTGTSGRTGELFF. The CDR3 region has the DNA TGTGCCAGTAGTACCGGGACTAGCGGGAGGACCGGGGAGCTGTTTTTT.